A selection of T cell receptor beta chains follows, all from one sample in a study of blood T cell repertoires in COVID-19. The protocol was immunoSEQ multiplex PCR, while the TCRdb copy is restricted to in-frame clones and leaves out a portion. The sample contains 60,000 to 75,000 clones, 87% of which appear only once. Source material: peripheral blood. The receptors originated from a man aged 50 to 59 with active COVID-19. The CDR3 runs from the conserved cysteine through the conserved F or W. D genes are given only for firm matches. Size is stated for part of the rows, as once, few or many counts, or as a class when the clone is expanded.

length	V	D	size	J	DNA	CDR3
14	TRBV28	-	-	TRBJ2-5	TGTGCCAGCAGCCCACTAGCAGTACAAGAGACCCAGTACTTC	CASSPLAVQETQYF
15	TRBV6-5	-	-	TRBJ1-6	TGTGCCAGCAGTCAGGGAGGCCAGGGAGGTTCACCCCTCCACTTT	CASSQGGQGGSPLHF
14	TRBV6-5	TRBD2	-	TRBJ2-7	TGTGCCAGCAGTTCCCTCGCGGGACTAGGCGAGCAGTACTTC	CASSSLAGLGEQYF
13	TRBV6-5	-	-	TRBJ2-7	TGTGCCAGCAGTCGAGCCACCTCCGTCGAGCAGTACTTC	CASSRATSVEQYF
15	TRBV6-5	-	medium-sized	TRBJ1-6	TGTGCCAGCAGTTACTCGAACAGTGATAATTCACCCCTCCACTTT	CASSYSNSDNSPLHF
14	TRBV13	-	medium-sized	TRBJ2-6	TGTGCCAGCAGCTTACTTAGTGGGGCCAACGTCCTGACTTTC	CASSLLSGANVLTF
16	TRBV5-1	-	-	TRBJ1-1	TGCGCCAGCACCCTAGGAGGGCAGGGTGGGAACACTGAAGCTTTCTTT	CASTLGGQGGNTEAFF
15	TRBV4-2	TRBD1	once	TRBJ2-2	TGTGCCAGCAGCCCTCGGACAGGTGACACCGGGGAGCTGTTTTTT	CASSPRTGDTGELFF
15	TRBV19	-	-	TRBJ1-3	TGTGCCAGTAGTCGAATGAGGGCCTCTGGAAACACCATATATTTT	CASSRMRASGNTIYF
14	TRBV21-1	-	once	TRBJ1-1	TGTGCCAGCAGCGAGGGCCGGGTTTGGACTGAAGCTTTCTTT	CASSEGRVWTEAFF
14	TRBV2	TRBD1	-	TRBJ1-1	TGTGCCAGCACCCAAACAGGGGGCAACACTGAAGCTTTCTTT	CASTQTGGNTEAFF
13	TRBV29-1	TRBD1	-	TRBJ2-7	TGCAGCGTTGAATCGGGACAGAATTACGAGCAGTACTTC	CSVESGQNYEQYF
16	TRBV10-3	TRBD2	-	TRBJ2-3	TGTGCCATCAGTGGGACTAGCGGGACCTCCACAGATACGCAGTATTTT	CAISGTSGTSTDTQYF
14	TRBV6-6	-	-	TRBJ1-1	TGTGCCAGCAGTTACCCAGAGGCGAACACTGAAGCTTTCTTT	CASSYPEANTEAFF
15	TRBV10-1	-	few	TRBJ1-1	TGCGCCAGCAGTGAGTCGTCGACAGCGAACACTGAAGCTTTCTTT	CASSESSTANTEAFF
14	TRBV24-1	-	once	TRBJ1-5	TGTGCCACCAGCATTGCTGGGGCGCGTCAGCCCCAGCATTTT	CATSIAGARQPQHF
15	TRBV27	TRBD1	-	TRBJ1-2	TGTGCCAGCAGTCCTCCGGGACAGAGATTCTATGGCTACACCTTC	CASSPPGQRFYGYTF
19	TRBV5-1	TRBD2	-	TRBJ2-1	TGCGCCAGCAGCCTAGAAACATGGGGGGGAAGCAGCTCCTACAATGAGCAGTTCTTC	CASSLETWGGSSSYNEQFF
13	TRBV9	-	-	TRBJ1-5	TGTGCCAGCAGCGGAGGGAGCAATCAGCCCCAGCATTTT	CASSGGSNQPQHF
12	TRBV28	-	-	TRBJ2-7	TGTGCCAGCCGGGGGAACTCCTACGAGCAGTACTTC	CASRGNSYEQYF
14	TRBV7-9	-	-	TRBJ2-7	TGTGCCAGCAGCTACCGGGACATTGCCCACGAGCAGTACTTC	CASSYRDIAHEQYF
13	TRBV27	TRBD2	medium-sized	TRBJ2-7	TGTGCCAGCAGCCCGACTAGCAGCTACGAGCAGTACTTC	CASSPTSSYEQYF
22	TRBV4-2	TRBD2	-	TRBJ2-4	TGTGCCAGCAGCCCTGCCGGAAGACTAGCGGGAGTGATCACGGGGTCAAAAAACATTCAGTACTTC	CASSPAGRLAGVITGSKNIQYF
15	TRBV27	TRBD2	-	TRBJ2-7	TGTGCCAGCAGCCGTAGCGGGCCAAGCTCCTACGAGCAGTACTTC	CASSRSGPSSYEQYF
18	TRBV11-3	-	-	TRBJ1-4	TGTGCCAGCAGCTTTGGGGGGAGTTTGCCTCTCCAACTCGAAAAACTGTTTTTT	CASSFGGSLPLQLEKLFF
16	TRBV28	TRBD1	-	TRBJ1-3	TGTGCCAGCAGTTTATGGGGACAGAAAGCTGGAAACACCATATATTTT	CASSLWGQKAGNTIYF
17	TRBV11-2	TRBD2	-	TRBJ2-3	TGTGCCAGCAGCTTAATTCCGAGCGGGACTAGCACAGATACGCAGTATTTT	CASSLIPSGTSTDTQYF
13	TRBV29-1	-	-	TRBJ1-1	TGCAGCGGATCCAAACTTTCGAACACTGAAGCTTTCTTT	CSGSKLSNTEAFF
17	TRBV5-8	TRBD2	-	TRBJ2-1	TGTGCCAGCAGCTTGGCACTAGCGGTAGATAGCTACAATGAGCAGTTCTTC	CASSLALAVDSYNEQFF
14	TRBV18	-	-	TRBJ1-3	TGTGCCAGCTCCCGGACAGACTCTGGAAACACCATATATTTT	CASSRTDSGNTIYF
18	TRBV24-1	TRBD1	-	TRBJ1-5	TGTGCCACCAGTGATTCCCAAAGGAGACAGGGGAGTTATCAGCCCCAGCATTTT	CATSDSQRRQGSYQPQHF
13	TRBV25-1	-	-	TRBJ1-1	TGTGCCAGCAGTAGAGCGGGTTCCTCTGAAGCTTTCTTT	CASSRAGSSEAFF
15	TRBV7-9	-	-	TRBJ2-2	TGTGCCAGCAGCTTCGACTCCGCGAACACCGGGGAGCTGTTTTTT	CASSFDSANTGELFF
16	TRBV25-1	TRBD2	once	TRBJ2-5	TGTGCCAGCAGTGACCCCACTAGCGGACGACAAGAGACCCAGTACTTC	CASSDPTSGRQETQYF
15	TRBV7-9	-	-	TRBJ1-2	TGTGCCAGCAGAATTATGGGCAATACCAACTATGGCTACACCTTC	CASRIMGNTNYGYTF
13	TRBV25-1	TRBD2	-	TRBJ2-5	TGTGCCAGGGTACTAGCGGCCAAAGAGACCCAGTACTTC	CARVLAAKETQYF
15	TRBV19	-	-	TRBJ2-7	TGTGCCAGTAGTATATCGACGGCTAAGGGGCTCGAGCAGTACTTC	CASSISTAKGLEQYF
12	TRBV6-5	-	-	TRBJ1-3	TGTGCCGCTTACAGCTCTGGAAACACCATATATTTT	CAAYSSGNTIYF
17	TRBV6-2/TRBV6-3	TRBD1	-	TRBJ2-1	TGTGCCAGCAGTTACCTGCCCGGACAGGGCTGGCACAATGAGCAGTTCTTC	CASSYLPGQGWHNEQFF
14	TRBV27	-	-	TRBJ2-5	TGTGCCAGCAGGCTCAGGGGCCCGGGAGAGACCCAGTACTTC	CASRLRGPGETQYF
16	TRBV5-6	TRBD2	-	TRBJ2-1	TGTGCCAGCAGCTTGAATCTCGGCGGGAGTCGCAATGAGCAGTTCTTC	CASSLNLGGSRNEQFF